The entry that follows covers one TCR beta chain sequence. Its antigen is unidentified. The Oncomine TCR Beta short-read assay sequenced DNA from cultured CD4+ T cells. One entry per CDR3 protein, called by TCRdb with MiXCR from the PCR reads. Of some 22,000 distinct CDR3 sequences listed, approximately 50% are singletons. Noted treatment: roughly 10-day PBMC culture with coronavirus spike peptide pools or control peptides (ViraFEST assay). Trimming cost V 0 bases and J 5 bases, with 10 bases left between them. The CDR3 runs 14 residues. Germline V gene data show CDR1 as MNHEY and CDR2 as SVGAGI. This specimen belongs to a study of vaccination and CD4 T cells after COVID-19. At the level of the study: Convalescent cases consisted of six males and four females, of whom two were Hispanic. At a median about 72 days (range 14 to 241) after dose two, post-vaccine samples were obtained.

The rearrangement joins TRBV6-5 to TRBJ1-2; D unclear. The receptor comes from a human donor who had recovered from COVID-19. The sample taken for sequencing was CD4+ T cells from blood, cultured in vitro. The CDR3 DNA reads as TGTGCCAGCAGTTACTCGATTGGTCCTTATGGCTACACCTTC. Translating gives CASSYSIGPYGYTF.